This T cell receptor (beta chain) came from a study of blood T cell repertoires in COVID-19. At the level of the study: Whether acute or convalescent, the COVID-19 samples came from the United States, Italy and Spain. Nucleic acid was either cDNA or gDNA, and it came from T cells, B-cell-depleted T cells, or PBMCs.

In the study's own analysis: The assay estimated nucleated cells by amplifying reference gene primers. Assay used: immunoSEQ multiplex PCR; TCRdb lists only in-frame clones, some missing. V, J and clone size were drawn from that table, and D and trimming were deduced from the DNA. The data hold 130,000 to 150,000 clones, with about 77% observed a single time. The length of the CDR3 is 15 residues. Per the germline V gene, CDR1 is MNHNS and CDR2 is SASEGT. V shed 1 base and J shed 2 bases, with 11 bases lying between them. This rearrangement joins TRBV6-1 to TRBJ1-2; the D is unclear. Sequencing was performed on peripheral blood. The receptor was isolated from a man in his 60s with acute or convalescent COVID-19. The CDR3 DNA is TGTGCCAGCAGTGAAGTGTACAGTGTAAACTATGGCTACACCTTC. Translated: CASSEVYSVNYGYTF.